This T cell receptor beta chain was observed in a study of shared clonotypes between healthy human individuals. General study points: Relative to their counterparts shared across all four donors, non-shared clonotypes exhibited diminished generation probabilities.

The V end lost 3 bases, the J end lost 4 bases, and 9 bases lay between the germline ends. CDR1 is GTSNPN and CDR2 is SVGIG in the germline V gene (reference sequence). The CDR3 loop spans 12 amino acids. Notes on this clone: Antigen unknown.

Cells designated naive CD8 were CD45RO-negative and were positively selected for CCR7, with terminally differentiated effector memory CD45RA+ cells excluded. Replicate PCRs for sorted subsets used around 200 ng DNA; this equaled 25,000 to 35,000 T cell genomes. Sequencing used immunoSEQ multiplex PCR; TCRdb keeps in-frame clones, though not all of them. The sample has some 2 million clones, roughly 95% seen once; the top ten hold around 1%. This clonotype originated in a man between 18 and 29 years old in good health. Sequenced: naive CD8+ T cells sorted from blood. The chain has TRBV30 and TRBJ1-1; D gene uncertain. The DNA for the CDR3 is TGTGCCTGGAGCCCGCCTGGCACTGAAGCTTTCTTT. It is translated as CAWSPPGTEAFF.